This T cell receptor beta chain originates from a study of early T cells in non-severe SARS-CoV-2 infection. General study points: The VDJdb matching leaned toward anti-spike CD8 responses and overlooked private and CD4 specificities.

This clonotype was recorded many times. Its antigen is as yet unknown. TCRdb processed the 5' RACE reads anew with MiXCR; each CDR3 protein has one entry. The sample consists of tens of thousands of distinct CDR3 sequences, 3% to 4% of them appearing once. The receptor was derived from an adult who was a healthcare worker with PCR-confirmed SARS-CoV-2 infection or an uninfected control (not recorded which). Material: whole blood.

The CDR3: CASSLRIAKNIQYF. CDR3 coding DNA: TGTGCCAGCAGCTTACGTATAGCCAAAAACATTCAGTACTTC. The chain carries TRBV5-6 and TRBJ2-4; the D is unclear. V lost 2 bases, J lost 0 bases, and 6 bases lay in between. The length of the CDR3 is 14 residues. The germline gives CDR1 SGHDT, CDR2 YYEEEE.